This T cell receptor (beta chain) was retrieved from a study of beta chain features in type 1 diabetes. The isolated RNA, all of it, was reverse transcribed, so expressed TCRB transcripts were what got sequenced. Measured with immunoSEQ multiplex PCR; TCRdb has only the in-frame clones, and not every one. The table includes 500,000 to 800,000 clones, approximately 13% detected once. CDR3 length equals 13 residues. Trimming at V came to 5 bases and at J to 4 bases, leaving 4 bases not matched to a gene. From germline, CDR1 is SGHNT and CDR2 YYREEE (reference sequence). Study-level points and caveats: Type 1 diabetes patients had moderately but significantly shorter TCRB CDR3s in all four CD4+ subsets.

Note on this clone: Its antigen remains unidentified.

The V call is TRBV5-4, the J call TRBJ1-2; 8 bases match TRBD1. Sequenced: naive CD4+ T cells from blood. The sequence was obtained from a man aged 25 to 40 with type 1 diabetes. CDR3 DNA: TGTGCCAGCAGACTACAGGGGGGCTATGGCTACACCTTC. Protein: CASRLQGGYGYTF.